The 16 T cell receptor beta chains below were found in one sample sequenced in a study of cytomegalovirus exposure and HLA in healthy donors. Vbeta (60) and Jbeta (13) primers were used in the PCR. Profiled with immunoSEQ multiplex PCR; TCRdb holds only in-frame clones, not every one. The sample lists 90,000 or so clones; approximately 83% were seen once. The sequencing sample was made of PBMCs. The receptors come from a man aged 45-65 years in good health and CMV-seronegative.

The CDR3 DNA reads TGTGCCAGCAGGGATTCTAACTACAGGGGGCGGAAAGAGACCCAGTACTTC. It is translated as CASRDSNYRGRKETQYF. V is TRBV5-6 and J is TRBJ2-5; 9 bases are a match to TRBD1. This CDR3 has 17 residues. Germline V lookup: CDR1 SGHDT, CDR2 YYEEEE. The V segment lost 5 bases and the J segment 3 bases; nucleotides outside the gene matches: 14.

V usage is TRBV7-6 and J usage is TRBJ2-7; TRBD2 might be the D (5 bases). Trimming stripped 2 bases from V and 5 bases from J, with 7 bases between. The CDR3 covers 12 residues. CDR1 is SGHVS and CDR2 is FNYEAQ in the germline V gene. This CDR3 is CASSLMGDEQYF. CDR3 nucleotides: TGTGCCAGCAGCTTAATGGGAGACGAGCAGTACTTC.

The chain carries TRBV7-9 and TRBJ2-3, with TRBD2 matching over 8 bases. Germline V gives CDR1 SEHNR, CDR2 FQNEAQ (reference sequence). CDR3 length equals 15 residues. Losses at the gene ends were 6 bases for V and 0 bases for J; bases not matched to a gene: 5. The CDR3 sequence is CASSPSGLSTDTQYF. The DNA of the CDR3 is TGTGCCAGCAGTCCTAGCGGGCTCAGCACAGATACGCAGTATTTT.

The rearrangement uses TRBV7-3 and TRBJ2-3; D remains unclear. The CDR3 has 15 residues. Trimming cost V 2 bases and J 3 bases, with 12 bases left between them. CDR1 is SGHTA and CDR2 is FQGTGA in the germline V gene. This CDR3 reads CASSLDSSGTDTQYF. The CDR3 DNA reads TGTGCCAGCAGCTTAGACTCATCCGGGACAGATACGCAGTATTTT.

The chain is built from TRBV15 and TRBJ2-6; the match to TRBD2 covers 8 bases. Germline assignment: CDR1 LNHNV and CDR2 YYDKDF (reference sequence). This CDR3 comprises 20 residues. J gave up 0 bases and V 1 base, and 11 bases lay outside the gene matches. The CDR3 DNA is TGTGCCACCAGCAGAGGCTTAACTAGCGGAATTAGCTCTGGGGCCAACGTCCTGACTTTC. Translating gives CATSRGLTSGISSGANVLTF. Full variable domain (outside the CDR3, taken from reference TRBV15 and TRBJ2-6): DAMVIQNPRYQVTQFGKPVTLSCSQTLNHNVMYWYQQKSSQAPKLLFHYYDKDFNNEADTPDNFQSRRPNTSFCFLDIRSPGLGDTAMYLCATSRGLTSGISSGANVLTFGAGSRLTVL.

This chain links TRBV7-3 with TRBJ2-1; 9 positions match TRBD1. V lost 5 bases to trimming and J lost 0 bases; unmatched junction nucleotides: 11. Germline CDR1 reads SGHTA; CDR2 reads FQGTGA. The CDR3 spans 18 residues. CDR3 amino acids: CASSLQGAPWDSYNEQFF. The CDR3 nucleotides read TGTGCCAGCAGCCTACAGGGGGCCCCGTGGGACTCCTACAATGAGCAGTTCTTC.

J is TRBJ2-5 and V is TRBV19, with TRBD1 matching 9 bases. CDR3 size: 13 residues. After removal of 7 bases from V and 5 bases from J, the junction contained 5 bases not matched to a gene. CDR1 and CDR2 from the germline V gene are LNHDA and SQIVND (reference sequence). The DNA for the CDR3 is TGTGCCAGTACCGACAGGGGGAAGGAGACCCAGTACTTC. Translated: CASTDRGKETQYF.

The chain combines TRBV21-1 with TRBJ1-2; the D call TRBD1 from the table was never checked on the DNA. TRBV21-1 is a pseudogene. The CDR3 loop spans 14 amino acids. Here the CDR3 DNA reads TGTGCCAGCAGCAAAGGTCCAGGGTCCTATGGCTACACCTTC. This encodes CASSKGPGSYGYTF.

In its sample, this clone was seen once. The CDR3 region is CSASPRDGELFF. The CDR3 bases are TGCAGCGCTTCTCCGCGGGACGGGGAGCTGTTTTTT. The chain is built from TRBV29-1 and TRBJ2-2; weak D call: TRBD2 (6 bases). The ends were cut back, 7 bases at V and 7 bases at J, with 13 bases in the middle. Per the germline V gene, CDR1 is SQVTM and CDR2 is ANQGSEA. This CDR3 is 12 amino acids long.

Points on this clone: Other DNA sequences from this sample encode an identical CDR3 as well. This chain joins TRBV9 and TRBJ1-2, with D uncertain. CDR1 is SGDLS and CDR2 is YYNGEE in the germline V gene. V was pared by 0 bases and J by 0 bases, with 6 bases between. The CDR3 is 14 amino acids. The CDR3: CASSVATANYGYTF. The CDR3 nucleotides are TGTGCCAGCAGCGTAGCTACAGCTAACTATGGCTACACCTTC.

This clone occurred many times. The chain recombines TRBV5-6 with TRBJ1-3; 10 positions match TRBD1. J lost 7 bases, V lost 2 bases, and 6 bases had no gene match. Germline V gene sequence: CDR1 SGHDT, CDR2 YYEEEE. The CDR3 contains 15 residues. CDR3 residues: CASSLLGQGTNTIYF. DNA of the CDR3: TGTGCCAGCAGCTTACTGGGACAGGGGACGAACACCATATATTTT.

This sequence joins TRBV11-2 and TRBJ2-7; 9 nucleotides agree with TRBD1. The germline gives CDR1 SGHAT, CDR2 FQNNGV. The CDR3 is 15 amino acids. Unmatched junction bases numbered 5, after V lost 3 bases and J lost 2 bases. CDR3 DNA: TGTGCCAGCAGCTTTGGACAGGGGAGTACCTACGAGCAGTACTTC. This encodes CASSFGQGSTYEQYF. Full variable domain (outside the CDR3, taken from reference TRBV11-2 and TRBJ2-7): EAGVAQSPRYKIIEKRQSVAFWCNPISGHATLYWYQQILGQGPKLLIQFQNNGVVDDSQLPKDRFSAERLKGVDSTLKIQPAKLEDSAVYLCASSFGQGSTYEQYFGPGTRLTVT.

The V and J genes are TRBV10-3 and TRBJ2-5; 10 nucleotides agree with TRBD1. J gave up 3 bases and V 6 bases, and 4 bases lay outside the gene matches. Germline assignment: CDR1 ENHRY and CDR2 SYGVKD. The CDR3 sequence is 14 residues long. The CDR3 region is CAIRPDRGEETQYF. The CDR3 DNA reads as TGTGCCATCAGGCCGGACAGGGGGGAAGAGACCCAGTACTTC.

The gene calls are TRBV5-1 and TRBJ2-2, with D perhaps TRBD2 (6 bases). The germline V gene has CDR1 SGHRS and CDR2 YFSETQ. This CDR3 is 16 amino acids long. V lost 6 bases and J lost 1, with 16 bases in between. The CDR3 here is CASTYRWGENTGELFF. The CDR3 DNA is TGCGCCAGCACCTACCGCTGGGGGGAGAACACCGGGGAGCTGTTTTTT.

The chain uses TRBV28 and TRBJ2-7; TRBD1 matches 10 bases. The germline CDR1 and CDR2 sequences are MDHEN and SYDVKM. The CDR3 spans 15 residues. Trimming cost V 6 bases and J 2 bases; bases outside gene matches: 7. CDR3: CASSQGTGETYEQYF. CDR3 nucleotides: TGTGCCAGCAGCCAAGGGACAGGGGAAACCTACGAGCAGTACTTC. Supplemented by reference TRBV28 and TRBJ2-7, the full variable domain reads DVKVTQSSRYLVKRTGEKVFLECVQDMDHENMFWYRQDPGLGLRLIYFSYDVKMKEKGDIPEGYSVSREKKERFSLILESASTNQTSMYLCASSQGTGETYEQYFGPGTRLTVT.

The chain has TRBV19 and TRBJ2-1; TRBD2 agrees at 10 bases. Trimming at V came to 4 bases and at J to 3 bases, leaving 6 bases not matched to a gene. CDR3 size: 16 residues. Germline V gene lookup returns CDR1 LNHDA and CDR2 SQIVND (reference sequence). The CDR3 reads CASSKRTSGNYNEQFF. Written as DNA, the CDR3 is TGTGCCAGTAGTAAACGGACTAGCGGAAACTACAATGAGCAGTTCTTC.